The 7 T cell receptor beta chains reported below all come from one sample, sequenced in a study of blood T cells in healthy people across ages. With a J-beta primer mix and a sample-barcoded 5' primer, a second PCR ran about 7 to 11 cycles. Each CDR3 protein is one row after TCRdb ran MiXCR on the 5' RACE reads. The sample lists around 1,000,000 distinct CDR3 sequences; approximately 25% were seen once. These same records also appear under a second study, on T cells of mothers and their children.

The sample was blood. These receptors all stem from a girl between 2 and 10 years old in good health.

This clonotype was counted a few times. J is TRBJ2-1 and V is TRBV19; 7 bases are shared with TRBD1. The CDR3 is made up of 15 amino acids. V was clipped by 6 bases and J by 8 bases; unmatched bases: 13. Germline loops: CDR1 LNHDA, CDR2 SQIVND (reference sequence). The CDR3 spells CASSMRPGGLDEQFF. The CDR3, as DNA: TGTGCCAGTAGCATGCGACCAGGGGGTCTGGATGAGCAGTTCTTC.

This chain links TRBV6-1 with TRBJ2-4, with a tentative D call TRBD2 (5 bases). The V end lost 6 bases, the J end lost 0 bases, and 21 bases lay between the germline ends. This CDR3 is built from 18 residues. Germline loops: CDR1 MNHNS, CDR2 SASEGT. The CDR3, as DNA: TGTGCCAGCAGGACTCAGCTAGCTTTTCTTCTAGCCAAAAACATTCAGTACTTC. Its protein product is CASRTQLAFLLAKNIQYF.

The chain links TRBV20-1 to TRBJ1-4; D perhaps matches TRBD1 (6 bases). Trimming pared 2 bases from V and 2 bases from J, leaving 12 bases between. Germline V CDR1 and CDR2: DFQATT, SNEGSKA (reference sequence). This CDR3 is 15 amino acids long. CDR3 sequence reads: CSARPRGRTNEKLFF. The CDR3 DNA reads TGCAGTGCTAGACCCAGGGGCCGCACTAATGAAAAACTGTTTTTT.

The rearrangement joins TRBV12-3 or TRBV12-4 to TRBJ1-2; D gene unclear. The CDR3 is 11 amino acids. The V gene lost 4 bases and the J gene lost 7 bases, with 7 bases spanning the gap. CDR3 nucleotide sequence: TGTGCCAGCAGTTCTGGGCCTGGCTACACCTTC. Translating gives CASSSGPGYTF.

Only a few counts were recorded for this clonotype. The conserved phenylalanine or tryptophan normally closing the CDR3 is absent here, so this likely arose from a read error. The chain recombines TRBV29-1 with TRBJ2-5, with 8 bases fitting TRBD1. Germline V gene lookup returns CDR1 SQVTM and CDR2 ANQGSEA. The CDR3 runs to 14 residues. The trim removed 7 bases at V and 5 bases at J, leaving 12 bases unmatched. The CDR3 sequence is CSAMQDRVSETQYL. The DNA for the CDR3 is TGCAGCGCTATGCAGGACAGGGTTTCGGAGACCCAGTACCTC.

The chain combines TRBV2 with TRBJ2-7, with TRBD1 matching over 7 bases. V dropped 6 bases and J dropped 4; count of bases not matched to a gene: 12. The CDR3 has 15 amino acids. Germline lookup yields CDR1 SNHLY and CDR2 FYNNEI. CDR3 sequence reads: CASRVRDSNRYEQYF. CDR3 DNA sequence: TGTGCCAGCAGAGTCCGGGACAGTAATAGATACGAGCAGTACTTC. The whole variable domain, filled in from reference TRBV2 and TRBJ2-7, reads EPEVTQTPSHQVTQMGQEVILRCVPISNHLYFYWYRQILGQKVEFLVSFYNNEISEKSEIFDDQFSVERPDGSNFTLKIRSTKLEDSAMYFCASRVRDSNRYEQYFGPGTRLTVT.

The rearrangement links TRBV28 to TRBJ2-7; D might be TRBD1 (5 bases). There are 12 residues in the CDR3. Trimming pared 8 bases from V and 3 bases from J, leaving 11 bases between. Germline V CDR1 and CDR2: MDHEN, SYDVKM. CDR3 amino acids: CASVDTYYEQYF. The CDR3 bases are TGTGCCAGCGTGGACACTTACTACGAGCAGTACTTC.